The 32 T cell receptor beta chains in this list originate from one sample, sequenced in a study of shared clonotypes between healthy human individuals. TCRdb's copy holds only in-frame clones and misses some; the assay was immunoSEQ multiplex PCR. The sample lists some 690,000 clones, about nine tenths seen once, with 34% in the top ten. The sequenced material came from memory CD8+ T cells from PBMCs. Subset of the sample: CD45RO+ cells pooled with CCR7-negative TemRA cells. The receptors here all came from a young man in good health. Some clones in this sample may be carry-over from other donors' samples.

V and J are TRBV9 and TRBJ1-1; 7 nucleotides match TRBD1. The CDR3 sequence is 14 residues long. J gave up 3 bases and V 3 bases, and 5 bases lay outside the gene matches. Germline CDR1 reads SGDLS; CDR2 reads YYNGEE. CDR3 sequence reads: CASSDRGIDTEAFF. CDR3 bases: TGTGCCAGCAGCGACAGGGGTATAGACACTGAAGCTTTCTTT.

The rearrangement uses TRBV6-1 and TRBJ2-7; the match to TRBD2 covers 9 bases. The trim removed 1 base at V and 5 bases at J, leaving 15 bases unmatched. Per the germline V gene, CDR1 is MNHNS and CDR2 is SASEGT. The length of the CDR3 is 18 residues. The CDR3 is CASSEGFFAGGPFDEQYF. The CDR3 DNA is TGTGCCAGCAGTGAAGGATTCTTTGCGGGAGGGCCATTCGACGAGCAGTACTTC.

The chain is built from TRBV11-2 and TRBJ1-2, with 9 bases that match TRBD1. V lost 8 bases, J lost 6 bases, and 13 bases stayed unmatched. The CDR3 is 15 amino acids. Germline assignment: CDR1 SGHAT and CDR2 FQNNGV. The CDR3 DNA sequence: TGTGCCAGCTTTGGACGGACAGGGGAAGCGAATGGCTACACCTTC. Its protein is CASFGRTGEANGYTF. Combining the CDR3 with reference TRBV11-2 and TRBJ1-2 gives the whole variable domain EAGVAQSPRYKIIEKRQSVAFWCNPISGHATLYWYQQILGQGPKLLIQFQNNGVVDDSQLPKDRFSAERLKGVDSTLKIQPAKLEDSAVYLCASFGRTGEANGYTFGSGTRLTVV.

The chain uses TRBV19 and TRBJ2-7, with TRBD2 matching over 10 bases. V gave up 5 bases and J gave up 3 bases; unmatched junction bases: 4. Germline V gives CDR1 LNHDA, CDR2 SQIVND (reference sequence). The CDR3 consists of 14 residues. CDR3 amino acids: CASSAGTSDYEQYF. CDR3 DNA: TGTGCCAGTAGTGCCGGGACTAGCGACTACGAGCAGTACTTC. The full variable domain, in which reference TRBV19 and TRBJ2-7 provide the parts outside the CDR3, is DGGITQSPKYLFRKEGQNVTLSCEQNLNHDAMYWYRQDPGQGLRLIYYSQIVNDFQKGDIAEGYSVSREKKESFPLTVTSAQKNPTAFYLCASSAGTSDYEQYFGPGTRLTVT.

The chain links TRBV15 to TRBJ1-1; 9 positions agree with TRBD1. The junction had 7 bases not matched to a gene; V was cut back by 0 bases and J by 8 bases. CDR1 LNHNV and CDR2 YYDKDF come from the germline V gene (reference sequence). The CDR3 is 15 amino acids. The CDR3 protein is CATSREAPGQGEAFF. In nucleotides, the CDR3 is TGTGCCACCAGCAGAGAGGCCCCGGGACAGGGAGAAGCTTTCTTT.

The chain joins TRBV9 to TRBJ1-1, with D maybe TRBD1 (6 bases). The V end was cut by 3 bases, the J end by 5 bases, with 17 bases between. The CDR3 runs to 15 residues. CDR1 and CDR2 (germline): SGDLS, YYNGEE. The CDR3 nucleotides read TGTGCCAGCAGCGACGGGACACCTAGAGGGACTGAAGCTTTCTTT. Its protein product is CASSDGTPRGTEAFF.

The genes are TRBV6-5 and TRBJ2-7; 8 nucleotides align to TRBD1. Germline-derived CDR1 and CDR2 are MNHEY and SVGAGI. The ends lost 6 bases at V and 4 bases at J; junction bases unmatched: 11. This CDR3 spans 15 amino acids. In DNA, the CDR3 is TGTGCCAGCAGCCCTACGACAGGGGCGCGTTACGAGCAGTACTTC. It specifies CASSPTTGARYEQYF.

This clone was seen a handful of times. The genes are TRBV9 and TRBJ2-7; TRBD1 or TRBD2 may be the D gene (5 bases each). CDR3 length equals 15 residues. The V end lost 0 bases, the J end lost 6 bases, and 16 bases lay between the germline ends. CDR1 and CDR2 (germline): SGDLS, YYNGEE. The CDR3 nucleotides read TGTGCCAGCAGCGTAGCGGGGACCCCCTACGGCGAGCAGTACTTC. Translating gives CASSVAGTPYGEQYF.

This chain links TRBV27 with TRBJ2-1, with D possibly matching TRBD2 (5 bases). The CDR3 sequence is 15 residues long. The germline gives CDR1 MNHEY, CDR2 SMNVEV (reference sequence). The V and J ends lost 5 bases and 6 bases respectively, with 17 bases between them. CDR3 residues: CASSPRGPPLNEQFF. CDR3 nucleotides: TGTGCCAGCAGTCCTCGAGGGCCACCACTCAATGAGCAGTTCTTC.

The rearrangement uses TRBV10-3 and TRBJ2-7, with D maybe TRBD2 (6 bases). Germline V gene sequence: CDR1 ENHRY, CDR2 SYGVKD. The CDR3 is made up of 13 amino acids. The germline V and J ends were trimmed by 8 bases and 2 bases, with 13 bases remaining between them. The CDR3 is CAIRGILAYEQYF. For the CDR3, the DNA is TGTGCCATCCGGGGGATTCTGGCCTACGAGCAGTACTTC.

This clone was seen a few times. The chain links TRBV19 to TRBJ2-2; D unclear. This CDR3 has 11 amino acids. Germline CDR1 LNHDA, CDR2 SQIVND (reference sequence). Trimming left V 4 bases short and J 6 bases short, with 3 bases between. CDR3 bases: TGTGCCAGTAGTACCCCCGGGGAGCTGTTTTTT. Translation gives CASSTPGELFF.

The chain employs TRBV7-2 and TRBJ1-3, with D possibly TRBD1 on 5 matching bases. This CDR3 contains 14 residues. The V gene lost 5 bases and the J gene lost 6 bases, with 14 bases spanning the gap. Per the germline V gene, CDR1 is SGHTA and CDR2 is FQGNSA. The chain's CDR3 is CASSPSGRPNTIYF. CDR3 DNA sequence: TGTGCCAGCAGCCCGTCGGGACGGCCAAACACCATATATTTT.

The chain has TRBV27 and TRBJ2-7, with D possibly matching TRBD1 (5 bases). The length of the CDR3 is 14 residues. Germline V gene lookup returns CDR1 MNHEY and CDR2 SMNVEV (reference sequence). Trimming removed 2 bases at V and 3 bases at J, with 11 bases between. The CDR3 here is CASSLGGRVYEQYF. CDR3 coding DNA: TGTGCCAGCAGTTTAGGTGGCAGGGTCTACGAGCAGTACTTC.

The count of this clone is one. This CDR3 reads CASREGWTGENYEQYF. In nucleotides, the CDR3 is TGTGCCAGCAGGGAGGGTTGGACAGGCGAGAACTACGAGCAGTACTTC. The chain combines TRBV19 with TRBJ2-7, with D perhaps assigned TRBD1 or TRBD2 (7 bases each). With 9 bases removed from V and 3 bases from J, the gap between germline ends came to 24 bases. The germline CDR1 and CDR2 sequences are LNHDA and SQIVND (reference sequence). CDR3 length equals 16 residues. Using reference TRBV19 and TRBJ2-7 for the parts outside the CDR3, the full variable domain is DGGITQSPKYLFRKEGQNVTLSCEQNLNHDAMYWYRQDPGQGLRLIYYSQIVNDFQKGDIAEGYSVSREKKESFPLTVTSAQKNPTAFYLCASREGWTGENYEQYFGPGTRLTVT.

This clone was picked up one time. The J gene is TRBJ1-1, the V gene TRBV14; D is uncertain. V lost 4 bases, J lost 8 bases, and 11 bases lay in between. The germline V gene has CDR1 SGHDN and CDR2 FVKESK. This CDR3 is built from 12 residues. This CDR3 is CASSPPSPEAFF. The CDR3 nucleotides are TGTGCCAGCAGCCCCCCGTCCCCGGAAGCTTTCTTT.

The count of this clone is one. The chain recombines TRBV5-6 with TRBJ2-7; possible D gene TRBD1, 6 bases. The CDR3 runs 17 residues. CDR1 is SGHDT and CDR2 is YYEEEE in the germline V gene. V lost 1 base and J 2 bases, leaving 19 bases between the germline ends. This CDR3 reads CASSLLTGPRGPYEQYF. CDR3 coding DNA: TGTGCCAGCAGCTTGTTAACGGGGCCCAGGGGACCCTACGAGCAGTACTTC.

The V call is TRBV28, the J call TRBJ1-1; D uncertain. The V gene lost 3 bases and the J gene lost 5 bases, with 13 bases spanning the gap. The CDR3 is 14 residues long. The germline CDR1 and CDR2 sequences are MDHEN and SYDVKM. The CDR3 sequence: CASSFGGSVTEAFF. The CDR3 DNA follows: TGTGCCAGCAGTTTTGGAGGCTCGGTGACTGAAGCTTTCTTT.

This CDR3 reads CASSLSAGTGAYEQYF. Written as DNA, the CDR3 is TGTGCCAGCAGTTTATCAGCCGGGACAGGGGCCTACGAGCAGTACTTC. The gene calls are TRBV27 and TRBJ2-7, with 10 bases identical to TRBD1. Germline-derived CDR1 and CDR2 are MNHEY and SMNVEV (reference sequence). Germline trimming cut 0 bases from V and 2 bases from J; bases unmatched to any gene: 4. CDR3 length: 16 amino acids.

This rearrangement joins TRBV25-1 to TRBJ1-1, with TRBD1 matching 10 bases. V trimming: 5 bases; J trimming: 4 bases; junction bases outside the gene matches: 4. Germline values: CDR1 MGHDK, CDR2 SYGVNS. The CDR3 has 14 amino acids. The CDR3: CASSRDRGPTEAFF. The CDR3 DNA reads as TGTGCCAGCAGTAGAGACAGGGGGCCCACTGAAGCTTTCTTT.

The V and J genes are TRBV7-7 and TRBJ2-5; D is unresolved. Germline values: CDR1 SSHAT, CDR2 FNYEAQ (reference sequence). The CDR3 is 12 residues long. V shed 3 bases and J shed 0 bases, with 2 bases lying between them. This CDR3 is CASSLDQETQYF. The CDR3 coding sequence is TGTGCCAGCAGCTTGGACCAAGAGACCCAGTACTTC.

The CDR3 nucleotides are TGTGCCTGGAGTGGGGCAGGTCTTACCTATGGCTACACCTTC. Protein: CAWSGAGLTYGYTF. This chain links TRBV30 with TRBJ1-2; unclear D gene. This CDR3 is 14 amino acids long. Between the trimmed V and J ends, which lost 1 base and 4 bases, there was a span of 13 bases. In germline, CDR1 is GTSNPN, CDR2 SVGIG (reference sequence).

The rearrangement uses TRBV9 and TRBJ2-2; D gene ambiguous. Germline V gene sequence: CDR1 SGDLS, CDR2 YYNGEE. The CDR3 runs 14 residues. V was shortened by 0 bases and J by 6 bases, with 9 bases between the two germline ends. CDR3 nucleotides: TGTGCCAGCAGCGTAGGTAGCTTTCCCGGGGAGCTGTTTTTT. The encoded protein is CASSVGSFPGELFF.

This chain uses TRBV7-9 with TRBJ1-1; possible D gene TRBD1, 5 bases. The CDR3 is made up of 15 amino acids. Trimming took 3 bases from V and 5 from J, leaving 16 bases between them. The germline V gene encodes CDR1 SEHNR and CDR2 FQNEAQ (reference sequence). CDR3 loop: CASSFGGEPFTEAFF. CDR3 DNA sequence: TGTGCCAGCAGCTTTGGGGGAGAGCCCTTTACTGAAGCTTTCTTT.

This clone is a singleton in its sample. The rearrangement links TRBV4-1 to TRBJ2-3; perhaps TRBD2 as D (6 bases). CDR3 length equals 18 residues. V was shortened by 1 base and J by 2 bases, with 19 bases between the two germline ends. Germline assignment: CDR1 MGHRA and CDR2 YSYEKL. The CDR3 reads CASSQASRRGLYTDTQYF. CDR3 nucleotides: TGCGCCAGCAGCCAAGCGAGTAGGCGGGGATTATACACAGATACGCAGTATTTT.

About this clone: At one boundary the junction diverges from the germline segment, which might be a read error. The chain has TRBV2 and TRBJ2-7; no clear D. CDR1 and CDR2 (germline): SNHLY, FYNNEI. The CDR3 has 11 residues. DNA of the CDR3: TGTGCCAGCAGTGAAGATCGGTTTCGGGCCTTC. It yields the protein CASSEDRFRAF.

The DNA for the CDR3 is TGCGCCAGCAGCCAAAAGGAGGGCCGGACACTGAACACTGAAGCTTTCTTT. Amino acid sequence: CASSQKEGRTLNTEAFF. The chain carries TRBV4-1 and TRBJ1-1; weak D call: TRBD1 (5 bases). V lost 2 bases to trimming and J lost 0 bases, with 16 bases between them. This CDR3 comprises 17 residues. Germline V CDR1 and CDR2: MGHRA, YSYEKL.

This clone was observed a single time. CDR3 sequence: CASSPINYSNQPQHF. In nucleotides, the CDR3 is TGTGCCAGCAGTCCCATAAACTATAGCAATCAGCCCCAGCATTTT. V usage is TRBV27 and J usage is TRBJ1-5; D is undetermined. The germline CDR1 and CDR2 sequences are MNHEY and SMNVEV (reference sequence). This CDR3 contains 15 residues. The V and J ends lost 5 bases and 0 bases respectively, with 11 bases between them.

V and J are TRBV5-4 and TRBJ2-2; D is unresolved. The V end lost 3 bases, the J end lost 4 bases, and 13 bases lay between the germline ends. The CDR3 spans 15 residues. Germline V gene data show CDR1 as SGHNT and CDR2 as YYREEE (reference sequence). The CDR3 DNA follows: TGTGCCAGCAGCTCACGCCTGTCGGTCACCGGGGAGCTGTTTTTT. Protein product: CASSSRLSVTGELFF.

The chain joins TRBV29-1 to TRBJ2-2; the match to TRBD2 covers 8 bases. Trimming took 6 bases from V and 5 from J; bases not matched to a gene: 5. This CDR3 has 13 residues. Germline-derived CDR1 and CDR2 are SQVTM and ANQGSEA. The CDR3 DNA reads TGCAGCGTGCGCTCGGGGGGGACCGGGGAGCTGTTTTTT. Amino acid sequence: CSVRSGGTGELFF.

The chain has TRBV6-1 and TRBJ2-7; D perhaps matches TRBD1 (6 bases). The CDR3 sequence is 13 residues long. The V end lost 6 bases, the J end lost 4 bases, and 13 bases lay between the germline ends. The germline V gene has CDR1 MNHNS and CDR2 SASEGT. Here the CDR3 reads CASSYRVVYEQYF. DNA for the CDR3: TGTGCCAGCAGCTACAGGGTCGTGTACGAGCAGTACTTC.

The V and J genes are TRBV18 and TRBJ2-7; D is undetermined. V lost 1 base and J 0 bases, leaving 7 bases between the germline ends. Germline-derived CDR1 and CDR2 are KGHSH and LQKENI. The CDR3 extends over 14 amino acids. The CDR3 loop is CASSPRMVSYEQYF. The CDR3 DNA reads as TGTGCCAGCTCACCACGAATGGTCTCCTACGAGCAGTACTTC.

The chain combines TRBV5-4 with TRBJ2-3, with TRBD2 as a possible D gene (6 bases). V was trimmed by 5 bases and J by 0 bases, leaving 13 bases between them. Germline V gene lookup returns CDR1 SGHNT and CDR2 YYREEE (reference sequence). The length of the CDR3 is 15 residues. CDR3 in amino acids: CASRMEGLSTDTQYF. CDR3 nucleotides: TGTGCCAGCAGAATGGAGGGGTTAAGCACAGATACGCAGTATTTT.